These 9 T cell receptor beta chains originate from one sample sequenced in a study of cytomegalovirus exposure and HLA in healthy donors. The PCR was carried out with 60 Vbeta primers and 13 Jbeta primers. Sequencing used immunoSEQ multiplex PCR; TCRdb keeps in-frame clones, though not all of them. The sample consists of approximately 130,000 clones, 85% to 90% of them appearing once. Sequencing used PBMCs. The receptor set was obtained from a woman in her twenties or thirties in good health and CMV-seropositive.

This clone was seen a single time. The chain employs TRBV10-3 and TRBJ1-1, with TRBD1 identical over 8 bases. The CDR3 runs to 14 residues. Germline CDR1 ENHRY, CDR2 SYGVKD. V lost 4 bases and J lost 5; bases outside the gene matches: 6. The CDR3 sequence: CAISATGVTTEAFF. The CDR3 nucleotides are TGTGCCATCAGTGCGACAGGGGTGACGACTGAAGCTTTCTTT.

The CDR3 DNA reads TGTGCCAGCACCCGAGAAAGCGGGGAAGGCAATGAGCAGTTCTTC. Protein product: CASTRESGEGNEQFF. The chain is built from TRBV2 and TRBJ2-1; 7 bases fit TRBD2. Germline CDR1 reads SNHLY; CDR2 reads FYNNEI. J lost 6 bases, V lost 7 bases, and 12 bases had no gene match. CDR3 length equals 15 residues.

The chain recombines TRBV2 with TRBJ2-1, with TRBD1 matching over 8 bases. The CDR3 is 18 amino acids. The germline V gene has CDR1 SNHLY and CDR2 FYNNEI. The V segment lost 1 base and the J segment 5 bases; nucleotides outside the gene matches: 13. CDR3 residues: CASSEEPGQVAKDNEQFF. In DNA, the CDR3 is TGTGCCAGCAGTGAAGAGCCGGGACAGGTTGCTAAAGACAATGAGCAGTTCTTC.

V is TRBV4-2 and J is TRBJ1-2; no firm D call. Deletions cut 0 bases from V and 8 bases from J, with 13 bases between. The CDR3 consists of 14 residues. Germline V lookup: CDR1 LGHNA, CDR2 YNFKEQ. CDR3 DNA sequence: TGTGCCAGCAGCCAAGATGTTGGGTTGAGGGGCTACACCTTC. Protein product: CASSQDVGLRGYTF.

The chain uses TRBV18 and TRBJ1-1; possible D gene TRBD1, 6 bases. V lost 3 bases, J lost 1 base, and 15 bases lay in between. The CDR3 runs to 16 residues. Germline CDR1 and CDR2: KGHSH and LQKENI. In nucleotides, the CDR3 is TGTGCCAGCTCACCTGGGTACCAGGGGCGGAACACTGAAGCTTTCTTT. Translation gives CASSPGYQGRNTEAFF.

CDR3 residues: CASKLDTGNSPLHF. The DNA of the CDR3 is TGTGCCAGCAAATTGGACACCGGTAATTCACCCCTCCACTTT. This chain uses TRBV2 with TRBJ1-6, with D perhaps TRBD1 (5 bases). Between the trimmed V and J ends, which lost 7 bases and 6 bases, there was a span of 13 bases. CDR1 and CDR2 from the germline V gene are SNHLY and FYNNEI. The CDR3 sequence is 14 residues long.

The rearrangement uses TRBV4-1 and TRBJ1-2, with 11 bases aligning to TRBD1. The CDR3 runs to 16 residues. The V gene's germline CDR1 is MGHRA and CDR2 YSYEKL. The V and J ends lost 6 bases and 6 bases, in that order; junction bases with no gene match: 12. CDR3 nucleotide sequence: TGCGCCAGCAGTCCCCAGAGGACAGGGGGCAATAATGGCTACACCTTC. Translation gives CASSPQRTGGNNGYTF.

The V gene is TRBV5-5, the J gene TRBJ1-2; D is possibly TRBD1 (6 bases). Trimming cost V 4 bases and J 7 bases, with 20 bases left between them. Germline CDR1 is SGHKS and CDR2 is YYEKEE (reference sequence). CDR3 length: 15 amino acids. CDR3 residues: CASSPQLGAMSGYTF. The CDR3, as DNA: TGTGCCAGCAGCCCCCAGCTGGGGGCGATGAGTGGCTACACCTTC. The whole variable domain, filled in from reference TRBV5-5 and TRBJ1-2, reads DAGVTQSPTHLIKTRGQQVTLRCSPISGHKSVSWYQQVLGQGPQFIFQYYEKEERGRGNFPDRFSARQFPNYSSELNVNALLLGDSALYLCASSPQLGAMSGYTFGSGTRLTVV.

The rearrangement links TRBV4-1 to TRBJ1-5; 9 nucleotides agree with TRBD1. CDR3 length: 15 residues. Germline loops: CDR1 MGHRA, CDR2 YSYEKL. V trimming: 4 bases; J trimming: 4 bases; junction bases outside the gene matches: 5. Written as DNA, the CDR3 is TGCGCCAGCAGCCCCGGGACAGGGTTGAATCAGCCCCAGCATTTT. Protein product: CASSPGTGLNQPQHF.